This T cell receptor (beta chain) was found in a study of identical twins (dated by TCRdb to about 2016). Study-wide context: To test whether fetal clonotypes persist, the study used deep sequencing on TCR alpha and beta repertoires from monozygotic twins, unrelated adults of various ages, and cord blood. Replicate twin experiments were performed at different times using different library preparation protocols to rule out contamination. Overall results and qualifications from the work: Zero-insertion analyses could be partly confounded by invariant T cells such as MAIT and iNKT, though diverse VJ usage argued against such confounding for most clonotypes. Out-of-frame TCR alpha sharing in monozygotic twins was systematically underestimated by recombination models, whereas sharing between unrelated individuals was in agreement with the recombination models. Excess twin sharing in beta out-of-frame sequences was weaker because fewer shared sequences lowered the signal-to-noise ratio. Fewer insertions were carried by abundant cord blood beta clonotypes; a weaker similar trend was observed in young adult naive repertoires, while no such trend was observed in memory repertoires. Because the same donors could not be followed over many years, conclusions were based on cross-sectional statistical analysis. Out-of-frame TCR alpha sequences shared between twins showed an excess of low generation-probability sequences compared with coincidental sharing between unrelated individuals.

Every donor in the study was a healthy Caucasian. Three unrelated non-twin adults were also sequenced: a male aged 18 to 30, a male aged 50 to 59 and a female aged 50 to 59. Using Miltenyi CD45RO+ enrichment and human naive T-cell isolation kits, memory (CD45RO+) and naive T cells were isolated from PBMC. V is reduced by 2 bases and J by 3 bases, leaving a spacing of 11 bases between them. The germline V gene supplies CDR1 MNHEY and CDR2 SVGAGI. There are 15 amino acids in the CDR3, from cysteine to phenylalanine inclusive. Of the read, only the CDR3 DNA is kept; its 45 bases are in frame from base 1. The library was prepared using 5' RACE. Sequenced on an Illumina HiSeq 2000. Template switching added a universal primer binding site, and the final cDNA carried a unique molecular identifier that allowed TCR cDNA molecules to be counted accurately. First-strand cDNA for TCR alpha and beta chains was synthesized from specific primers in the conserved constant-segment region. Each cDNA library was double barcoded, with a SMART-Mk sample barcode plus Illumina barcodes, to control for contamination. Two successive PCR steps introduced TruSeq adapter sequences along with Illumina sample barcodes. The Illumina HiSeq platform was used with custom primers to sequence TCR alpha and beta cDNA libraries. Per the authors' processing: MiGEC was used to process raw reads and extract unique molecular identifiers, and MiXCR was used to find CDR3 positions. For each individual, recombination models were inferred using an EM algorithm with the repgenHMM and IGoR tools. Shared clonotype analysis was performed with the tcR package in R, normalizing sharing by the product of cloneset sizes. To study raw recombination without the effects of thymic and clonal selection, out-of-frame nonproductive sequences were analyzed. TCRdb reworked the public reads: Q25 trimming with fastp, MiXCR clone assembly, productive beta chains retained. Rows with one shared CDR3 protein collapse into an entry with the most common genes and DNA. The V and J calls reflect TCRdb's pipeline rather than the authors' work. The sample table contains roughly 710,000 distinct CDR3 sequences; only one count was recorded for 5.5% to 6.5% of them. The top ten clones comprise 1.5% to 2% of the sample.

This clonotype was observed a handful of times. Its antigen remains undetermined. No per-base quality is available; no much larger clone lies one base away. The TCR comes from a man younger than 35 in good health. Material for sequencing was naive T cells sorted from blood. The intended sense of this specimen's cell subset or site label: cells isolated with a human naive T-cell isolation kit. The chain couples TRBV6-5 to TRBJ1-5; no D segment can be confidently identified. The base sequence is TGTGCCAGCAGTTACCCACCTGGAGTCAATCAGCCCCAGCATTTT. This sequence encodes CASSYPPGVNQPQHF.